The 15 T cell receptor beta chains reported below all come from one sample, sequenced in a study of early T cells in non-severe SARS-CoV-2 infection. TCRdb redid the calling of the 5' RACE reads with MiXCR, one entry per CDR3 protein. The profile shows tens of thousands of distinct CDR3 sequences, around 15% of them singletons. The sequenced sample was whole blood. These receptors were obtained from an adult who was a healthcare worker with PCR-confirmed SARS-CoV-2 infection or an uninfected control (not recorded which).

This clonotype was counted ten times or more. The chain employs TRBV7-9 and TRBJ2-6; D possibly corresponds to TRBD2 (5 bases). V lost 1 base to trimming and J lost 1 base, with 11 bases between them. The CDR3 runs 17 residues. Germline V lookup: CDR1 SEHNR, CDR2 FQNEAQ (reference sequence). CDR3 loop: CASSLGRWESGANVLTF. CDR3 nucleotide sequence: TGTGCCAGCAGCTTAGGGCGCTGGGAGTCTGGGGCCAACGTCCTGACTTTC.

This clonotype has only a few counts. The rearrangement uses TRBV20-1 and TRBJ2-5, with a possible D match to TRBD2 (6 bases). Germline V CDR1 and CDR2: DFQATT, SNEGSKA (reference sequence). The ends were cut back, 7 bases at V and 5 bases at J, with 17 bases in the middle. There are 13 residues in the CDR3. The CDR3 loop is CSVYGGAGETQYF. CDR3 nucleotides: TGCAGTGTATACGGCGGGGCTGGGGAGACCCAGTACTTC.

This clonotype was counted many times. The chain uses TRBV24-1 and TRBJ2-5, with 7 bases aligning to TRBD1. V shed 5 bases and J 1 base; nucleotides not matched to a gene: 3. The CDR3 consists of 14 residues. Germline CDR1 and CDR2: KGHDR and SFDVKD. CDR3 sequence reads: CATSVGQLQETQYF. The DNA of the CDR3 is TGTGCCACCAGTGTGGGACAGCTCCAAGAGACCCAGTACTTC.

Only a few counts were recorded for this clonotype. V usage is TRBV7-9 and J usage is TRBJ2-5; tentatively, D is TRBD2 (6 bases). Germline-derived CDR1 and CDR2 are SEHNR and FQNEAQ (reference sequence). With 2 bases removed from V and 5 bases from J, the gap between germline ends came to 15 bases. This CDR3 region has 15 residues. CDR3 in DNA: TGTGCCAGCAGCTTACGGGGGTCTGCTCGGGAGACCCAGTACTTC. Residues: CASSLRGSARETQYF.

A few counts support this clonotype. The J gene is TRBJ1-2, the V gene TRBV18; unclear D gene. Germline V gene lookup returns CDR1 KGHSH and CDR2 LQKENI. Trimming removed 2 bases from V and 3 bases from J, with 19 bases in between. The CDR3 covers 17 residues. For the CDR3, the DNA is TGTGCCAGCTCACCAGCGGACCCAAGGGCCCTTTACTATGGCTACACCTTC. Translation: CASSPADPRALYYGYTF.

In its sample, this clonotype was seen many times. The rearrangement uses TRBV2 and TRBJ1-4; D is possibly TRBD1 (5 bases). Trimming pared 6 bases from V and 4 bases from J, leaving 12 bases between. From germline, CDR1 is SNHLY and CDR2 FYNNEI. This CDR3 has 14 amino acids. The CDR3 bases are TGTGCCAGCAGCCCGACAGAGAGTAATGAAAAACTGTTTTTT. Translated: CASSPTESNEKLFF.

About this clonotype: One end of the junction is discordant with germline, which a read error may explain. CDR3 sequence: CSGAGTSADTLYF. For the CDR3, the DNA is TGCAGCGGAGCCGGGACTAGCGCAGATACGCTGTATTTT. V usage is TRBV29-1 and J usage is TRBJ2-3; 10 bases map to TRBD2. Germline V CDR1 and CDR2: SQVTM, ANQGSEA. The CDR3 extends over 13 amino acids.

Many counts were recorded for this clonotype. At one of its ends the junction is not consistent with the germline gene, which may arise from a read error. The rearrangement joins TRBV5-4 to TRBJ1-2, with 8 bases that match TRBD1. The CDR3 totals 14 residues. Germline values: CDR1 SGHNT, CDR2 YYREEE (reference sequence). The CDR3 DNA reads TGTGCCAGCAGTTTGGACAGGGTGTTGAATGGCTACACCTTC. As protein: CASSLDRVLNGYTF.

The table lists this clonotype with a few counts. The chain employs TRBV5-1 and TRBJ2-2, with 7 nucleotides matching TRBD2. The CDR3 has 15 amino acids. J was trimmed by 4 bases and V by 2 bases; bases with no gene match: 5. CDR1 and CDR2 (germline): SGHRS, YFSETQ. The chain's CDR3 is CASSFTSDRTGELFF. The CDR3 region has the DNA TGCGCCAGCAGCTTCACTAGCGACCGCACCGGGGAGCTGTTTTTT.

This clonotype was observed many times. The chain links TRBV5-8 to TRBJ2-1; D is ambiguous. The CDR3 loop spans 13 amino acids. V was clipped by 2 bases and J by 2 bases, with 5 bases between them. Germline CDR1 SGHTS, CDR2 YDEGEE. CDR3 region: CASSFNTYNEQFF. For the CDR3, the DNA is TGTGCCAGCAGCTTTAACACCTACAATGAGCAGTTCTTC.

This chain connects TRBV27 to TRBJ2-3, with 10 bases lining up with TRBD1. The V and J ends lost 8 bases and 3 bases, in that order; junction bases with no gene match: 8. The CDR3 consists of 15 residues. Germline CDR1 is MNHEY and CDR2 is SMNVEV (reference sequence). CDR3 loop: CASGGQGIGTDTQYF. The DNA for the CDR3 is TGTGCCAGCGGGGGACAGGGGATCGGGACAGATACGCAGTATTTT.

The V gene is TRBV18, the J gene TRBJ2-1; TRBD1 agrees at 9 bases. The V segment lost 3 bases and the J segment 1 base; nucleotides outside the gene matches: 4. This CDR3 spans 16 amino acids. Per germline, CDR1 KGHSH and CDR2 LQKENI. CDR3 nucleotide sequence: TGTGCCAGCTCACCGCTTGGACAGGGGTCCTACAATGAGCAGTTCTTC. The encoded protein is CASSPLGQGSYNEQFF.

There are a few counts of this clonotype. The V and J genes are TRBV12-3 or TRBV12-4 and TRBJ1-1, with D perhaps TRBD1 (5 bases). The CDR3 runs to 15 residues. V lost 4 bases and J 3 bases, leaving 15 bases between the germline ends. In nucleotides, the CDR3 is TGTGCCAGCAGTTCCTGGGGACCCGTGGACACTGAAGCTTTCTTT. Translation gives CASSSWGPVDTEAFF.

This clonotype was observed a handful of times. V gene TRBV9 combines with J gene TRBJ2-7; 14 nucleotides match TRBD2. Germline V gene lookup returns CDR1 SGDLS and CDR2 YYNGEE. V lost 3 bases to trimming and J lost 1 base; unmatched junction nucleotides: 9. This CDR3 spans 18 amino acids. The CDR3 DNA follows: TGTGCCAGCAGCGCGGGACTAGCGGGAGAGTTTCTATCCTACGAGCAGTACTTC. The encoded protein is CASSAGLAGEFLSYEQYF.

The genes are TRBV27 and TRBJ2-7, with 8 bases matching TRBD1. There are 15 residues in the CDR3. V lost 2 bases and J lost 6; bases outside the gene matches: 9. Germline V gene lookup returns CDR1 MNHEY and CDR2 SMNVEV (reference sequence). CDR3 loop: CASSLEGQGAGEQYF. As DNA, the CDR3 is TGTGCCAGCAGTTTAGAGGGGCAGGGGGCCGGCGAGCAGTACTTC.